This T cell receptor beta chain was recovered during a study of patients and donors after allogeneic stem cell transplantation. TCRdb re-analysed the RT-PCR reads in MiXCR, keeping a single row per CDR3 protein. The table lists about 400,000 distinct CDR3 sequences, about a sixth of them singletons. The V gene's germline CDR1 is MNHNS and CDR2 SASEGT. Trimming left V 2 bases short and J 5 bases short, with 10 bases between. The length of the CDR3 is 14 residues. This clonotype came up a few times. This clonotype was obtained from a human donor who was either an allogeneic HSCT recipient or a stem cell or donor lymphocyte infusion donor (not recorded which). It is not recorded whose cells these are; they may come from a transplant donor. The chain employs TRBV6-1 and TRBJ2-1; D is perhaps TRBD2 (5 bases). The sequencing sample was made of blood, either unsorted or a sorted T cell fraction (not recorded which). The CDR3 DNA sequence: TGTGCCAGCAGTGAAACGGGAACTCACAATGAGCAGTTCTTC. Amino acids: CASSETGTHNEQFF.